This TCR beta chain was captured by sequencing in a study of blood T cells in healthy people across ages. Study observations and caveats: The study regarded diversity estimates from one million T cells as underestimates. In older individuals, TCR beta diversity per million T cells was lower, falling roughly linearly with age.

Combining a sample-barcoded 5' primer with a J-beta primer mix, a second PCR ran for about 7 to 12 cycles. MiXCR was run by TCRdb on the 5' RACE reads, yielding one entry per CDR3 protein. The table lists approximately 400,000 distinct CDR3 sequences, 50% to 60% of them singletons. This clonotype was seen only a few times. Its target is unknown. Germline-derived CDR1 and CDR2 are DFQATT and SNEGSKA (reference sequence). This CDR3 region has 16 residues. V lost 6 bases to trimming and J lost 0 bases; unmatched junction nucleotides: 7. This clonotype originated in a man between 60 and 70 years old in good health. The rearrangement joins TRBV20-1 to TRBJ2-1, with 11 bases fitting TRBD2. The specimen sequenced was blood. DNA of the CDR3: TGCAGTGCACCAGGACTAGCGGGCCCCTCCTACAATGAGCAGTTCTTC. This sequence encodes CSAPGLAGPSYNEQFF.